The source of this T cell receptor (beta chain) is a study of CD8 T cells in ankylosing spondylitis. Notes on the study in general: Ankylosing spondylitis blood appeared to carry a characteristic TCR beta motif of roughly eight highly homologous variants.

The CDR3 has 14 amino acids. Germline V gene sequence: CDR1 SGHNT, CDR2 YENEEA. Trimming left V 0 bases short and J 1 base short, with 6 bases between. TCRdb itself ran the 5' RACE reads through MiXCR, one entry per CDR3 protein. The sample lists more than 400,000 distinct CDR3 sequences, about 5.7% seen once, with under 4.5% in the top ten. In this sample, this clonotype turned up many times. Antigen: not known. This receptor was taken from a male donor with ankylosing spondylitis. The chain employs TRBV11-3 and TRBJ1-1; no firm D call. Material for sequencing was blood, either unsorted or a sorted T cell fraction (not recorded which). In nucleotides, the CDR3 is TGTGCCAGCAGCTTAGATCGGGAGAACACTGAAGCTTTCTTT. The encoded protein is CASSLDRENTEAFF.